These 10 T cell receptor beta chains share one sample of origin, sequenced in a study of T cells in narcolepsy. The data were produced by immunoSEQ multiplex PCR, yet TCRdb's version contains in-frame clones alone and is incomplete. Among roughly 30,000 clones listed, 79% were seen once. The source material was memory (CD45RA-) CD4+ T cells from blood. The receptor set was obtained from a human donor in good health.

The chain has TRBV6-1 and TRBJ1-5; D not certain. V was pared by 7 bases and J by 0 bases, with 13 bases between. CDR1 and CDR2 (germline): MNHNS, SASEGT. The length of the CDR3 is 15 residues. The CDR3 nucleotides are TGTGCCAGCACCAGCTTTTGGGGTAGCAATCAGCCCCAGCATTTT. Translated: CASTSFWGSNQPQHF.

This chain joins TRBV30 and TRBJ1-1; unclear D gene. Germline V gene lookup returns CDR1 GTSNPN and CDR2 SVGIG (reference sequence). CDR3 size: 12 residues. The V and J ends lost 0 bases and 12 bases respectively, with 14 bases between them. The CDR3, as DNA: TGTGCCTGGAGTGTACCGGGTCTTGGAACTTTCTTT. It encodes CAWSVPGLGTFF.

The V gene is TRBV2, the J gene TRBJ1-5, with D hard to call. This CDR3 region has 14 residues. Germline lookup yields CDR1 SNHLY and CDR2 FYNNEI. V was pared by 2 bases and J by 10 bases, with 15 bases between. CDR3 in amino acids: CASSEKDGVRPQHF. CDR3 bases: TGTGCCAGCAGTGAAAAGGACGGGGTGCGACCCCAGCATTTT.

V and J are TRBV6-1 and TRBJ1-4, with D uncertain. The CDR3 sequence is 14 residues long. CDR1 is MNHNS, CDR2 SASEGT, per germline. Trimming took off 6 bases at V and 12 bases at J, with 20 bases between the two ends. CDR3 loop: CASSPAVQPGELFF. The CDR3 bases are TGTGCCAGCAGCCCCGCCGTCCAGCCCGGGGAACTGTTTTTT.

CDR3 DNA sequence: TGTGCCAGTAGGGGCGGGAGCAATCAGCCCCAGCATTTT. Protein: CASRGGSNQPQHF. The chain couples TRBV19 to TRBJ1-5, with D uncertain. The ends were cut back, 6 bases at V and 1 base at J, with 7 bases in the middle. Germline CDR1 is LNHDA and CDR2 is SQIVND (reference sequence). The CDR3 covers 13 residues.

The rearrangement links TRBV6-5 to TRBJ2-1; TRBD2 agrees at 10 bases. With 8 bases clipped from V and 8 bases from J, the junction kept 6 bases outside the gene matches. The CDR3 contains 13 residues. Germline CDR1 reads MNHEY; CDR2 reads SVGAGI. The CDR3 loop reads CASRTSGRDEQFF. The CDR3 DNA is TGTGCCAGCCGGACTAGCGGTAGGGATGAGCAGTTCTTC.

This chain connects TRBV5-5 to TRBJ1-3; D remains ambiguous. Germline values: CDR1 SGHKS, CDR2 YYEKEE (reference sequence). Deletions cut 1 base from V and 4 bases from J, with 6 bases between. The CDR3 is 13 amino acids. The CDR3 nucleotides read TGTGCCAGCAGCTTGTTAGGCGGAAACACCATATATTTT. Its translation: CASSLLGGNTIYF.

This sequence joins TRBV5-4 and TRBJ1-1, with D unclear. The length of the CDR3 is 15 residues. The germline CDR1 and CDR2 sequences are SGHNT and YYREEE (reference sequence). The germline V and J ends were trimmed by 0 bases and 0 bases, with 9 bases remaining between them. CDR3 DNA: TGTGCCAGCAGCTTGGCAGAGGGTCTGAACACTGAAGCTTTCTTT. Residues: CASSLAEGLNTEAFF.

The chain combines TRBV18 with TRBJ2-1, with a weak D call TRBD2 (7 bases). CDR3 size: 16 residues. The V end was cut by 0 bases, the J end by 9 bases, with 18 bases between. Germline V CDR1 and CDR2: KGHSH, LQKENI. The CDR3 DNA sequence: TGTGCCAGCTCACCACCTGTGGGGGGGACAAGACGTGAGCAGTTCTTC. Its translation is CASSPPVGGTRREQFF. Filled out from reference TRBV18 and TRBJ2-1, the complete variable domain reads NAGVMQNPRHLVRRRGQEARLRCSPMKGHSHVYWYRQLPEEGLKFMVYLQKENIIDESGMPKERFSAEFPKEGPSILRIQQVVRGDSAAYFCASSPPVGGTRREQFFGPGTRLTVL.

This rearrangement joins TRBV5-1 to TRBJ1-1; D unclear. The CDR3 is made up of 15 amino acids. Trimming stripped 0 bases from V and 1 base from J, with 10 bases between. Germline V CDR1 and CDR2: SGHRS, YFSETQ. The CDR3 is CASSLVMLENTEAFF. The CDR3 coding sequence is TGCGCCAGCAGCTTGGTAATGCTAGAGAACACTGAAGCTTTCTTT.